This T cell receptor beta chain derives from a study of response to subunit inactivated influenza vaccine. From the RT-PCR reads, TCRdb called clonotypes with MiXCR, one entry per CDR3 protein. The sample contains roughly 700,000 distinct CDR3 sequences, approximately 13% of which appear only once. General observations from the study: Researchers suggested that each seasonal influenza vaccination recruits few new T cells.

This CDR3 has 13 residues. Trimming shortened V by 6 bases and J by 7 bases, and 13 bases separated the two germline ends. The germline V gene has CDR1 LNHDA and CDR2 SQIVND (reference sequence). The table lists this clonotype with a few counts. Its target is unknown. The chain has TRBV19 and TRBJ1-3; D unclear. This sample comprised PBMCs from blood, obtained approximately 15 days before vaccination. This TCR was recovered from a man aged 45 to 65 who received an inactivated influenza vaccine. The DNA for the CDR3 is TGTGCCAGTAGCCCCACGGAATTCAACACCATATATTTT. This sequence encodes CASSPTEFNTIYF.